The rows below give T cell receptor beta chains drawn from one sample of a study of blood T cell repertoires in COVID-19. Measured with immunoSEQ multiplex PCR; TCRdb has only the in-frame clones, and not every one. The top ten clones hold just under 6.5% of a sample with some 300,000 clones, 80% to 90% of them seen once. The sequencing sample was made of peripheral blood. Every receptor here comes from a woman aged 45-65 years with COVID-19, enrolled during active disease. CDR3s include the opening cysteine and the closing phenylalanine or tryptophan. D genes are given only for firm matches. The size of a clone is reported for some rows only, either as once, few or many, or as a class for expanded clones.

j_gene,v_gene,d_gene,abundance,CDR3aa,CDR3nt
TRBJ2-1,TRBV19,TRBD2,-,CASSMSLGTSGRNEQFF,TGTGCCAGTAGTATGAGTTTAGGGACTAGCGGGAGAAATGAGCAGTTCTTC
TRBJ1-2,TRBV2,-,few,CASSERRGSDGYTF,TGTGCCAGCAGTGAGCGCAGGGGTTCAGATGGCTACACCTTC
TRBJ1-5,TRBV6-5,-,-,CASCCPQVPGQPQHF,TGTGCCAGCTGCTGCCCACAGGTGCCAGGTCAGCCCCAGCATTTT
TRBJ2-2,TRBV10-2,TRBD1,-,CASSDLDRDGTGELFF,TGCGCCAGCAGTGACCTGGACAGGGACGGCACCGGGGAGCTGTTTTTT
TRBJ2-2,TRBV30,-,-,CAWSVHRIGTGELFF,TGTGCCTGGAGTGTACATCGTATTGGCACCGGGGAGCTGTTTTTT
TRBJ1-5,TRBV19,-,-,CASSLWGHSNQPQHF,TGTGCCAGTAGTTTGTGGGGACATAGCAATCAGCCCCAGCATTTT
TRBJ2-7,TRBV19,-,-,CASSIVHSYEQYF,TGTGCCAGTAGTATAGTTCACAGCTACGAGCAGTACTTC
TRBJ1-5,TRBV21-1,-,-,CASSSSRGNQPQHF,TGTGCCAGCAGCTCCTCGAGGGGGAATCAGCCCCAGCATTTT
TRBJ2-5,TRBV7-2,TRBD2,-,CASSSGGGLTAQYF,TGTGCCAGCAGCTCGGGGGGGGGCCTCACGGCCCAGTACTTC
TRBJ1-2,TRBV24-1,TRBD1,-,CATSDFGQGNYGYTF,TGTGCCACCAGTGACTTCGGACAGGGGAATTATGGCTACACCTTC
TRBJ1-2,TRBV4-3,-,few,CASSQLTDKNYGYTF,TGCGCCAGCAGCCAACTGACGGACAAAAACTATGGCTACACCTTC
TRBJ2-1,TRBV3-1/TRBV3-2,TRBD1,-,CASSPTGAYNEQFF,TGTGCCAGCAGCCCGACAGGGGCCTACAATGAGCAGTTCTTC
TRBJ1-4,TRBV7-9,-,few,CASGSYGEGEEKLFF,TGTGCCAGCGGTTCGTATGGTGAGGGTGAAGAAAAACTGTTTTTT
TRBJ2-1,TRBV5-4,TRBD1,-,CASSRDRGTYNEQFF,TGTGCCAGCAGCAGGGACAGGGGGACCTACAATGAGCAGTTCTTC
TRBJ1-3,TRBV7-2,-,-,CASSLGGTGGSGNTIYF,TGTGCCAGCAGCTTAGGGGGAACAGGCGGCTCTGGAAACACCATATATTTT
TRBJ2-1,TRBV12-5,TRBD2,-,CASGEPFHSGTSVKNPYNEQFF,TGTGCTAGTGGCGAACCTTTCCACTCCGGGACTAGCGTCAAAAATCCATACAATGAGCAGTTCTTC
TRBJ1-1,TRBV27,-,-,CASSFAAGVTEAFF,TGTGCCAGCAGTTTCGCGGCAGGGGTCACTGAAGCTTTCTTT
TRBJ2-3,TRBV11-1,TRBD2,-,CASSDIAGFLYF,TGTGCCAGCAGCGACATAGCGGGATTTCTGTATTTT
TRBJ2-2,TRBV19,TRBD2,once,CASSLGLAGAGELFF,TGTGCCAGTAGTTTGGGACTAGCGGGAGCCGGGGAGCTGTTTTTT
TRBJ2-3,TRBV29-1,TRBD2,-,CSVEGGSEDTQYF,TGCAGCGTTGAGGGCGGGAGTGAAGATACGCAGTATTTT
TRBJ1-4,TRBV4-2,TRBD1,-,CASSQEDRVGEKLFF,TGTGCCAGCAGCCAGGAAGACAGGGTCGGTGAAAAACTGTTTTTT
TRBJ2-3,TRBV5-1,-,-,CASSGGDSTDTQYF,TGCGCCAGCAGCGGAGGGGACAGCACAGATACGCAGTATTTT
TRBJ2-7,TRBV6-5,TRBD1,-,CASSLGEGAYEQYF,TGTGCCAGCAGCCTCGGCGAGGGGGCGTACGAGCAGTACTTC
TRBJ2-7,TRBV6-5,TRBD1,once,CASKTGAAYEQYF,TGTGCCAGCAAGACAGGGGCGGCGTACGAGCAGTACTTC
TRBJ2-3,TRBV15,-,-,CATSLGSTDTQYF,TGTGCCACCAGCCTAGGTAGCACAGATACGCAGTATTTT